The rows below give T cell receptor beta chains drawn from one sample of a study of CD8+CD57+ T cells in acquired aplastic anemia. TCRdb itself ran the reads through MiXCR, one entry per CDR3 protein. The data show hundreds of thousands of distinct CDR3 sequences, roughly half seen once. Sequencing was carried out using sorted CD4+, CD8+, or CD8+CD57+ T cells (not recorded which) from PBMCs. The receptors were gathered from a human donor with aplastic anemia. Each CDR3 is given with its conserved first and last residue. The D gene is left open where the match is weak. Size values are once, few and many counts, or a class for expanded clones, and some rows have none.

cdr3_nt cdr3_aa clone_size j_call d_call v_call
TGTGCCAGCAGCCGAGGACTAGCGGGGCCAAGCTCCTACAATGAGCAGTTCTTC CASSRGLAGPSSYNEQFF - TRBJ2-1 TRBD2 TRBV13
TGTGCCAGCAGCTTGTCATTGGACAGGAGCTCCTACGAGCAGTACTTC CASSLSLDRSSYEQYF - TRBJ2-7 TRBD1 TRBV5-4
TGTGCCAGCAGTTCGAACACCGGTGGAGACTTGAACACTGAAGCTTTCTTT CASSSNTGGDLNTEAFF - TRBJ1-1 - TRBV25-1
TGTGCCACCAGCTACACGGGTGAAAAACTGTTTTTT CATSYTGEKLFF - TRBJ1-4 - TRBV15
TGTGCCAGCAGCTTACTTCGGGTTACAGAGATTGTAATTAACTACAATGAGCAGTTCTTC CASSLLRVTEIVINYNEQFF - TRBJ2-1 - TRBV7-6
TGTGCCAGCGCGCTGGTGTCTTCCCAAGAGACCCAGTACTTC CASALVSSQETQYF - TRBJ2-5 - TRBV27
TGTGCCAGCAGCGGGCTAGCTGGCAGGGATGAGCAGTTCTTC CASSGLAGRDEQFF - TRBJ2-1 - TRBV25-1
TGTGCCAGCAGCCAAGTGAGGACCCAGAACACTGAAGCTTTCTTT CASSQVRTQNTEAFF - TRBJ1-1 - TRBV3-1
TGCGCCAGCAGCCAAGACCGGGGGCAAGACACCGGGGAGCTGTTTTTT CASSQDRGQDTGELFF - TRBJ2-2 - TRBV4-3
TGTGCCAGTAGTATGTTGGGGGGAAATGAGCAGTTCTTC CASSMLGGNEQFF - TRBJ2-1 - TRBV19
TGCGCCAGCAGCCGCTCTCGGGACGGTAGCTACGAGCAGTACTTC CASSRSRDGSYEQYF many TRBJ2-7 - TRBV4-3
TGTGCCAGCAGTAGACGAACAGGGTACACCGGGGAGCTGTTTTTT CASSRRTGYTGELFF - TRBJ2-2 - TRBV27
TGCAGTGTTAACTCGCCTCAGGGAGGCACTGAAGCTTTCTTT CSVNSPQGGTEAFF - TRBJ1-1 - TRBV20-1
TGCGCCAGCAGCTATCAGGGTAGGGTGAACACTGAAGCTTTCTTT CASSYQGRVNTEAFF - TRBJ1-1 - TRBV2
TGTGCCAGCAGTGTGACTAGCGGAGGCCAAGAGACCCAGTACTTC CASSVTSGGQETQYF - TRBJ2-5 TRBD2 TRBV6-4
TGTGCCAGCAGCTTTATCGGTCGGGGCTCACCCCTCCACTTT CASSFIGRGSPLHF many TRBJ1-6 - TRBV7-9
TGCAGTGCTAGAGATAGGGGACTCCCATATGAGCAGTTCTTC CSARDRGLPYEQFF many TRBJ2-1 - TRBV20-1
TGCAGCGTCGAAATAGACTCCAACGAGCAGAACTTC CSVEIDSNEQNF - TRBJ2-7 - TRBV29-1
TGTGCCAGCAGCACCTGGACAGGTTCTGAAGCTTTCTTT CASSTWTGSEAFF many TRBJ1-1 TRBD1 TRBV7-6
TGTGCCAGCAGCTTAGGGGGGACAGGGGCTAACTATGGCTACACCTTC CASSLGGTGANYGYTF - TRBJ1-2 TRBD1 TRBV7-3
TGCAGCGTTGAGTCGGCGGGAGCATTCGAGCAGTACTTC CSVESAGAFEQYF - TRBJ2-7 TRBD2 TRBV29-1
TGCAGTGCTCCCACCCGGACAGGGGACGAGCAGTACTTC CSAPTRTGDEQYF - TRBJ2-7 TRBD1 TRBV20-1
TGTGCCAGCAGCTTAATTCCGTGGCAGGGTATTGAAAAACTGTTTTTT CASSLIPWQGIEKLFF many TRBJ1-4 - TRBV7-9
TGTGCCAGCAGTGAGGGACAGGGGGCCTCCTACGAGCAGTACTTC CASSEGQGASYEQYF many TRBJ2-7 TRBD1 TRBV6-1
TGTGCCAGCACCTCGGGAGGGGGGGCTCGAGAGCAGTACTTC CASTSGGGAREQYF - TRBJ2-7 TRBD2 TRBV27
TGCAGCGTACAAACTCGCCTTTCAACTAATGAAAAACTGTTTTTT CSVQTRLSTNEKLFF - TRBJ1-4 - TRBV29-1
TGTGCCAGCAGGGCCGGGACAGGGGTCTACGAGCAGTACTTC CASRAGTGVYEQYF - TRBJ2-7 TRBD1 TRBV2
TGTGCCAGCAGTCCCACCATTCAGGGGGCGCCTACCTACGAGCAGTACTTC CASSPTIQGAPTYEQYF many TRBJ2-7 TRBD1 TRBV6-9
TGTGCTAGCAGCCGGGGCGGGAGACAGACCCAGTACTTC CASSRGGRQTQYF - TRBJ2-5 TRBD2 TRBV7-7
TGTGCCATCAGTGAATCCCGGGTTGAAGCTTTCTTT CAISESRVEAFF - TRBJ1-1 - TRBV2
TGTGCCACCAGTGATTTGCGGCTCTCTGGGGCCAACGTCCTGACTTTC CATSDLRLSGANVLTF few TRBJ2-6 - TRBV24-1
TGTGCCAGCAGCGGTAGTTCTGGAAACACCATATATTTT CASSGSSGNTIYF many TRBJ1-3 - TRBV6-5
TGTGCCAGCAGCTTTAGGTCCCGGGGGGGCAGAAAGACCCAGTACTTC CASSFRSRGGRKTQYF few TRBJ2-5 TRBD2 TRBV5-6
TGTGCCAGCAGCCCTCAGACAGGGGACAATCAGCCCCAGCATTTT CASSPQTGDNQPQHF - TRBJ1-5 TRBD1 TRBV7-2
TGTGCCAGTAGTATAGAGACCGGACAGTCCTACGAGCAGTACTTC CASSIETGQSYEQYF - TRBJ2-7 - TRBV19
TGCAGTGCTCTTAGCGGTTTATCCTACGAGCAGTACTTC CSALSGLSYEQYF - TRBJ2-7 - TRBV20-1
TGTGCCAGCAGCTTAGCGAATAATGAAAAACTGTTTTTT CASSLANNEKLFF many TRBJ1-4 - TRBV7-2
TGTGCCAGCAGTCCTCTGGGGGGCGGACAGAGGTACGAGCAGTACTTC CASSPLGGGQRYEQYF - TRBJ2-7 - TRBV7-9
TGTGCCAGCAGACTCGGGGACAGGGGTGGAGAGACCCAGTACTTC CASRLGDRGGETQYF many TRBJ2-5 TRBD1 TRBV6-1
TGCAGCCTATCCCGGGGGGGGATATCGGACACTGAAGCTTTCTTT CSLSRGGISDTEAFF few TRBJ1-1 - TRBV29-1
TGCGCCAGCAGCCGAGGGAGGACAGGGGGTATGGGATACCAAGAGACCCAGTACTTC CASSRGRTGGMGYQETQYF many TRBJ2-5 TRBD1 TRBV5-1
TGTGCCAGCACCATGCTAGCGGGAGACACCGGGGAGCTGTTTTTT CASTMLAGDTGELFF - TRBJ2-2 TRBD2 TRBV6-1
TGTGCCAGCAGTTACCCATCCAAAACAGGGGGCGTTGGCTACACCTTC CASSYPSKTGGVGYTF many TRBJ1-2 TRBD1 TRBV6-5
TGTGCCACCAGCAGCAAAGGGGGAACTGAAGCTTTCTTT CATSSKGGTEAFF few TRBJ1-1 - TRBV15
TGCGCCAGCAGCCCAATCGGAGGGGGGCAAGAGACCCAGTACTTC CASSPIGGGQETQYF - TRBJ2-5 - TRBV5-1